This T cell receptor (beta chain) was sequenced for a study of blood T cell repertoires in COVID-19. This clone was seen ten or more times. CDR1 SNHLY and CDR2 FYNNEI come from the germline V gene. The length of the CDR3 is 14 residues. Trimming removed 6 bases at V and 5 bases at J, with 16 bases between. Clones were sequenced by immunoSEQ multiplex PCR, and TCRdb holds only the in-frame ones, with some missing. The sample has 180,000 or so clones, about 83% seen once. The receptor comes from a person aged 70 to 80 with COVID-19, enrolled during active disease. This sequence joins TRBV2 and TRBJ2-5, with D unresolved. Sequencing input: peripheral blood. The CDR3 sequence is CASRVSRLEETQYF. The CDR3 DNA follows: TGTGCCAGCAGGGTGTCGAGGCTGGAGGAGACCCAGTACTTC.